This T cell receptor (beta chain) came from a study of CD8 T cells in Susac syndrome. The RNA input was 0.5 to 1 ug, and it was reverse transcribed with random hexamers. The CDR3 of TCR beta was amplified by immunoSEQ multiplex PCR across 54 Vbeta and 13 Jbeta. One entry per CDR3 protein, called by TCRdb with MiXCR from the immunoSEQ multiplex PCR reads. The data contain about 69,000 distinct CDR3 sequences, 95% of them seen just once; the ten biggest clones take up about 0.26%. Healthy donors served as age- and sex-matched controls. Sequenced material: CD8+ T cells from PBMCs. This sequence originates from a human donor in good health.

The CDR3 DNA sequence: TGCAGTGCTAGAGATCCGGGGGACAGCTTCTCCTACGAGCAGTACTTC. Its translation is CSARDPGDSFSYEQYF. This chain uses TRBV20-1 with TRBJ2-7; D perhaps matches TRBD1 (7 bases). This CDR3 is 16 amino acids long. The germline V gene has CDR1 DFQATT and CDR2 SNEGSKA (reference sequence). The V end lost 0 bases, the J end lost 0 bases, and 15 bases lay between the germline ends.